This entry describes one T cell receptor (beta chain). These data are taken from a study of blood T cell repertoires in COVID-19. In the study's own analysis: Counts of nucleated cells, estimated from reference gene primer amplification, were obtained. Data came from immunoSEQ multiplex PCR; TCRdb stores just in-frame clones and leaves some out. V and J calls and clone size are given by that table; D and trimming were obtained from the DNA. This table has about 95,000 clones, roughly 90% appearing once. The J segment lost 5 bases and the V segment lost 4 bases, leaving 7 bases of the junction unmatched. Looked up from germline, CDR1 is SGHRS and CDR2 is YFSETQ. CDR3 length: 16 residues.

This sequence was found in a woman aged 65 to 85 with acute or convalescent COVID-19. V gene TRBV5-1 combines with J gene TRBJ2-2; the match to TRBD1 covers 11 bases. The sample was peripheral blood. The CDR3 DNA follows: TGCGCCAGCAGCACCGGACAGGGGGCGGCAACCGGGGAGCTGTTTTTT. This gives the protein CASSTGQGAATGELFF.